Below are 17 T cell receptor beta chains sequenced from a single sample in a study of blood T cell repertoires in COVID-19. TCRdb keeps only in-frame clones here, not all; method: immunoSEQ multiplex PCR. The sample includes 200,000 to 250,000 clones, roughly 86% seen only once; the top ten take 10% to 15%. Material: peripheral blood. Receptor source: a man older than 75 with acute or convalescent COVID-19.

The chain recombines TRBV20-1 with TRBJ1-1; D is ambiguous. Looked up from germline, CDR1 is DFQATT and CDR2 is SNEGSKA (reference sequence). The CDR3 sequence is 11 residues long. Trimming stripped 3 bases from V and 4 bases from J, with 6 bases between. The CDR3 sequence: CSARSGTEAFF. CDR3 sequence (DNA): TGCAGTGCTAGGTCGGGCACTGAAGCTTTCTTT.

CDR3 sequence reads: CASSAGQGGGYTF. CDR3 DNA: TGTGCCAGCAGCGCCGGACAGGGGGGTGGCTACACCTTC. This chain links TRBV12-3 or TRBV12-4 with TRBJ1-2; 10 nucleotides agree with TRBD1. The V segment lost 6 bases and the J segment 7 bases; nucleotides outside the gene matches: 5. The CDR3 is 13 residues long.

This chain uses TRBV9 with TRBJ2-7, with 9 bases identical to TRBD1. The CDR3 covers 14 residues. V shed 0 bases and J 12 bases; nucleotides not matched to a gene: 10. Germline assignment: CDR1 SGDLS and CDR2 YYNGEE. CDR3 loop: CASSVDAGTGGLYF. Written as DNA, the CDR3 is TGTGCCAGCAGCGTAGACGCCGGAACAGGGGGCCTGTACTTC.

This clone came up a few times. The chain joins TRBV19 to TRBJ1-1; TRBD1 is a possible D gene (6 bases). The germline V gene encodes CDR1 LNHDA and CDR2 SQIVND (reference sequence). The V and J ends lost 3 bases and 1 base respectively, with 12 bases between them. The CDR3 has 15 residues. The CDR3 sequence is CASSIAGTKNTEAFF. DNA for the CDR3: TGTGCCAGTAGTATCGCCGGGACAAAGAACACTGAAGCTTTCTTT.

The gene calls are TRBV25-1 and TRBJ2-2, with a weak D call TRBD2 (5 bases). The CDR3 length is 16 residues. The V end lost 3 bases, the J end lost 6 bases, and 17 bases lay between the germline ends. CDR1 is MGHDK and CDR2 is SYGVNS in the germline V gene. The CDR3 coding sequence is TGTGCCAGCAGTGATAGGACTGCGCCAATACCCGGGGAGCTGTTTTTT. As protein: CASSDRTAPIPGELFF.

The genes are TRBV15 and TRBJ1-3; D possibly corresponds to TRBD1 (6 bases). Germline CDR1 reads LNHNV; CDR2 reads YYDKDF (reference sequence). V lost 0 bases and J lost 4, with 16 bases in between. The CDR3 length is 17 residues. The DNA of the CDR3 is TGTGCCACCAGCAGAGAGGTTGGGGGCGCGGACGGAAACACCATATATTTT. This encodes CATSREVGGADGNTIYF.

The table lists this clone with a count of one. J is TRBJ2-3 and V is TRBV18, with D perhaps TRBD2 (5 bases). With 0 bases removed from V and 1 base from J, the gap between germline ends came to 8 bases. Germline CDR1 KGHSH, CDR2 LQKENI. This CDR3 is 15 amino acids long. The CDR3 spells CASSPPGRGTDTQYF. The CDR3 DNA reads as TGTGCCAGCTCACCACCAGGGCGGGGCACAGATACGCAGTATTTT.

On this clone itself: Other DNA sequences in this sample translate to the same CDR3. The chain has TRBV7-3 and TRBJ1-1; D gene unclear. Germline assignment: CDR1 SGHTA and CDR2 FQGTGA. Trimming took 5 bases from V and 1 from J, leaving 8 bases between them. The CDR3 extends over 13 amino acids. The CDR3 region is CASSLTGNTEAFF. The DNA of the CDR3 is TGTGCCAGCAGCCTGACGGGGAACACTGAAGCTTTCTTT. Supplemented by reference TRBV7-3 and TRBJ1-1, the full variable domain reads GAGVSQTPSNKVTEKGKYVELRCDPISGHTALYWYRQSLGQGPEFLIYFQGTGAADDSGLPNDRFFAVRPEGSVSTLKIQRTERGDSAVYLCASSLTGNTEAFFGQGTRLTVV.

To note about this clone: Other DNA variants within this sample encode the same CDR3. The rearrangement joins TRBV3-1 (or the pseudogene TRBV3-2) to TRBJ1-2, with a weak D call TRBD1 (6 bases). The CDR3 is 14 residues long. The germline V gene encodes CDR1 LGHDT and CDR2 YNNKEL (reference sequence). V was cut by 0 bases and J by 2 bases, with 7 bases left in between. As DNA, the CDR3 is TGTGCCAGCAGCCAAGATGGACAGAACTATGGCTACACCTTC. Protein product: CASSQDGQNYGYTF.

The chain couples TRBV3-1 (or the pseudogene TRBV3-2) to TRBJ2-1, with TRBD1 matching 7 bases. This CDR3 has 13 amino acids. The germline V gene encodes CDR1 LGHDT and CDR2 YNNKEL (reference sequence). After removal of 0 bases from V and 8 bases from J, the junction contained 1 base not matched to a gene. CDR3 sequence: CASSQETGDEQFF. The CDR3 region has the DNA TGTGCCAGCAGCCAAGAAACAGGGGATGAGCAGTTCTTC.

The J gene is TRBJ1-3, the V gene TRBV10-3, with 8 bases fitting TRBD1. Germline CDR1 and CDR2: ENHRY and SYGVKD. CDR3 size: 17 residues. The trim removed 4 bases at V and 0 bases at J, leaving 8 bases unmatched. The CDR3 bases are TGTGCCATCAGTGGGAATTCAGGGGGCCGCTCTGGAAACACCATATATTTT. Translation gives CAISGNSGGRSGNTIYF.

The rearrangement uses TRBV5-1 and TRBJ2-1; TRBD1 matches at 7 bases. The CDR3 sequence is 16 residues long. Germline V gene lookup returns CDR1 SGHRS and CDR2 YFSETQ. J gave up 0 bases and V 3 bases, and 6 bases lay outside the gene matches. CDR3: CASSYQTGSSYNEQFF. The CDR3 nucleotides are TGCGCCAGCAGCTACCAGACAGGGAGCTCCTACAATGAGCAGTTCTTC. Combining the CDR3 with reference TRBV5-1 and TRBJ2-1 gives the whole variable domain KAGVTQTPRYLIKTRGQQVTLSCSPISGHRSVSWYQQTPGQGLQFLFEYFSETQRNKGNFPGRFSGRQFSNSRSEMNVSTLELGDSALYLCASSYQTGSSYNEQFFGPGTRLTVL.

The chain couples TRBV6-5 to TRBJ2-1; the match to TRBD1 covers 7 bases. The J segment lost 13 bases and the V segment lost 4 bases, leaving 10 bases of the junction unmatched. The CDR3 spans 13 residues. Germline lookup yields CDR1 MNHEY and CDR2 SVGAGI. The CDR3 DNA reads TGTGCCAGCAGTTCTATTTCGGGACAGCACCAGTTCTTC. Protein sequence: CASSSISGQHQFF.

CDR3 nucleotide sequence: TGTGCCAGCAGCCCTCGGCCCGGGACAGCCCTCTCCTACAATGAGCAGTTCTTC. Translation gives CASSPRPGTALSYNEQFF. V and J are TRBV4-2 and TRBJ2-1, with 7 positions matching TRBD1. Germline V gene sequence: CDR1 LGHNA, CDR2 YNFKEQ. This CDR3 spans 18 amino acids. Trimming removed 4 bases from V and 0 bases from J; junction bases left unmatched: 12.

This clone was counted between two and nine times. The chain has TRBV10-3 and TRBJ1-5; TRBD1 aligns across 10 bases. Germline V gene data show CDR1 as ENHRY and CDR2 as SYGVKD. V was clipped by 5 bases and J by 5 bases; unmatched bases: 3. This CDR3 spans 14 amino acids. CDR3 amino acids: CAISPGQGHQPQHF. The CDR3 DNA sequence: TGTGCCATCAGTCCGGGACAGGGGCATCAGCCCCAGCATTTT.

This chain links TRBV11-1 with TRBJ1-3; 7 bases align to TRBD1. The CDR3 extends over 15 amino acids. Germline V gene sequence: CDR1 SGHAT, CDR2 FQDESV (reference sequence). After removal of 2 bases from V and 4 bases from J, the junction contained 5 bases not matched to a gene. CDR3 sequence: CASSLRGLRGNTIYF. CDR3 DNA sequence: TGTGCCAGCAGCTTAAGGGGGCTCCGCGGAAACACCATATATTTT.

The rearrangement links TRBV14 to TRBJ2-3; 12 nucleotides align to TRBD1. CDR1 and CDR2 (germline): SGHDN, FVKESK. The trim removed 4 bases at V and 4 bases at J, leaving 3 bases unmatched. The CDR3 runs to 15 residues. As DNA, the CDR3 is TGTGCCAGCAGCCGGGGACAGGGGGCCGCAGATACGCAGTATTTT. Its translation is CASSRGQGAADTQYF.